The 3 T cell receptor beta chains below come from one sample, sequenced in a study of OX40 agonist ivuxolimab in advanced cancers. Only in-frame clones appear in the TCRdb table, and some are missing; sequencing was by immunoSEQ multiplex PCR. The repertoire holds tens of thousands of clones, around nine tenths seen once, with 2% to 3% in the top ten. Sequences were derived from CD4+ or CD8+ T cells sorted from blood, sampled in a trial of the OX40 agonist ivuxolimab. The receptors come from an adult with an advanced solid tumor such as melanoma, head and neck, liver or kidney cancer.

The chain is built from TRBV5-1 and TRBJ1-2; D is perhaps TRBD1 (6 bases). Between the trimmed V and J ends, which lost 4 bases and 4 bases, there was a span of 14 bases. This CDR3 has 14 amino acids. Germline CDR1 is SGHRS and CDR2 is YFSETQ. The CDR3 coding sequence is TGCGCCAGCAGCCGGAGTGGACAGAGCTATGGCTACACCTTC. It codes for CASSRSGQSYGYTF.

The chain employs TRBV27 and TRBJ2-7, with 9 nucleotides matching TRBD1. V was pared by 5 bases and J by 3 bases, with 2 bases of the junction left unmatched. There are 13 residues in the CDR3. The germline V gene encodes CDR1 MNHEY and CDR2 SMNVEV (reference sequence). CDR3 in DNA: TGTGCCAGCAGTAGGACAGGGGACTACGAGCAGTACTTC. Protein: CASSRTGDYEQYF.

This chain connects TRBV10-3 to TRBJ1-2; maybe TRBD1 (5 bases). The CDR3 is made up of 13 amino acids. Trimming stripped 2 bases from V and 6 bases from J, with 10 bases between. Looked up from germline, CDR1 is ENHRY and CDR2 is SYGVKD. CDR3 DNA sequence: TGTGCCATCAGTGAGACCGGGACTCATGGCTACACCTTC. Translating gives CAISETGTHGYTF.